The 15 T cell receptor beta chains given below trace back to one sample, sequenced in a study of shared clonotypes between healthy human individuals. Assay used: immunoSEQ multiplex PCR; TCRdb lists only in-frame clones, some missing. The sample has around 720,000 clones; about three quarters are singletons. Sequenced material: memory CD4+ T cells sorted from blood. As for subset: CD45RA-negative fraction. The receptors come from a woman younger than 45 in good health.

The V gene is TRBV2, the J gene TRBJ2-3, with TRBD2 matching 8 bases. Germline values: CDR1 SNHLY, CDR2 FYNNEI. This CDR3 region has 14 residues. V was pared by 9 bases and J by 3 bases, with 8 bases of the junction left unmatched. The CDR3 DNA reads TGTGCCAGTTTCCCGCTAGCGGGTACAGATACGCAGTATTTT. This translates into CASFPLAGTDTQYF.

The chain recombines TRBV27 with TRBJ1-5, with D perhaps TRBD1 (5 bases). The CDR3 spans 14 residues. The germline V gene has CDR1 MNHEY and CDR2 SMNVEV (reference sequence). V was trimmed by 6 bases and J by 7 bases, leaving 16 bases between them. Here the CDR3 reads CASSPVRGGQPQHF. CDR3 coding DNA: TGTGCCAGCAGCCCTGTAAGGGGAGGACAGCCCCAGCATTTT.

The chain couples TRBV29-1 to TRBJ1-5, with a possible D match to TRBD1 (6 bases). Germline lookup yields CDR1 SQVTM and CDR2 ANQGSEA. The CDR3 sequence is 13 residues long. Trimming removed 5 bases from V and 4 bases from J, with 12 bases in between. The CDR3: CSVQGQINQPQHF. The CDR3 DNA is TGCAGCGTTCAAGGACAGATAAATCAGCCCCAGCATTTT.

This clone was counted once. The chain combines TRBV29-1 with TRBJ2-5, with 10 bases that match TRBD2. The J call may be in error: the DNA end matches TRBJ2-7 better. The CDR3 has 14 amino acids. Germline CDR1 reads SQVTM; CDR2 reads ANQGSEA. The DNA of the CDR3 is TGCAGCGTTGAACTAGCGGGGGCCGGGTACGAGCAGTACTTC. Protein: CSVELAGAGYEQYF.

The chain links TRBV5-4 to TRBJ2-7, with 12 bases matching TRBD1. With 0 bases clipped from V and 5 bases from J, the junction kept 6 bases outside the gene matches. The CDR3 is made up of 16 amino acids. The V gene's germline CDR1 is SGHNT and CDR2 YYREEE (reference sequence). Here the CDR3 DNA reads TGTGCCAGCAGCTTGGTTTTGGGACAGGGGGCTCACGAGCAGTACTTC. Translation gives CASSLVLGQGAHEQYF.

The V gene is TRBV5-1, the J gene TRBJ2-3; D is perhaps TRBD1 (5 bases). Germline V CDR1 and CDR2: SGHRS, YFSETQ. The CDR3 has 15 residues. Trimming cost V 1 base and J 2 bases, with 11 bases left between them. The CDR3 DNA sequence: TGCGCCAGCAGCTTGAGTCGACAGCTCACAGATACGCAGTATTTT. Encoded protein: CASSLSRQLTDTQYF.

As regards this clone: At the DNA level, this CDR3 is encoded by other sequences in the same sample as well. This sequence joins TRBV6-4 and TRBJ2-1; 12 bases line up with TRBD2. V lost 2 bases and J lost 7; bases outside the gene matches: 0. Germline V gene sequence: CDR1 MRHNA, CDR2 SNTAGT. CDR3 length equals 14 residues. The CDR3 DNA reads as TGTGCCAGCAGTGACGGGACTAGCGGGAATGAGCAGTTCTTC. Amino acid sequence: CASSDGTSGNEQFF.

The chain links TRBV19 to TRBJ2-1, with 11 bases aligning to TRBD2. This CDR3 comprises 14 residues. The V segment lost 4 bases and the J segment 7 bases; nucleotides outside the gene matches: 3. CDR1 is LNHDA and CDR2 is SQIVND in the germline V gene (reference sequence). CDR3 nucleotide sequence: TGTGCCAGTAGTAGACTAGCGGGATCGAATGAGCAGTTCTTC. Protein product: CASSRLAGSNEQFF.

The V gene is TRBV7-2, the J gene TRBJ2-2; 13 bases align to TRBD2. Germline values: CDR1 SGHTA, CDR2 FQGNSA. The CDR3 has 18 amino acids. The junction had 13 bases not matched to a gene; V was cut back by 7 bases and J by 5 bases. CDR3 amino acids: CASNLGGLAGVGTGELFF. The CDR3 region has the DNA TGTGCCAGCAACCTTGGTGGACTAGCGGGAGTTGGTACCGGGGAGCTGTTTTTT.

This clone was counted only a few times. This chain connects TRBV21-1 to TRBJ1-1; TRBD1 was called by the table and not checked on the DNA. TRBV21-1 corresponds to a pseudogene. The CDR3 is 15 residues long. In nucleotides, the CDR3 is TGTGCCAGCAGCAAAGGGATGAAGGGGGCGGCCGAAGCTTTCTTT. It is translated as CASSKGMKGAAEAFF.

Points on this clone: The junction shows a germline mismatch at one end, possibly a read error. The V gene is TRBV9, the J gene TRBJ2-1, with TRBD2 matching over 8 bases. Germline V gene data show CDR1 as SGDLS and CDR2 as YYNGEE. This CDR3 region has 12 residues. Here the CDR3 reads CASSASGRILIF. CDR3 nucleotides: TGTGCCAGCAGCGCCAGCGGGAGAATCTTAATCTTC.

This clone came up a few times. This sequence joins TRBV5-1 and TRBJ2-5, with 12 bases identical to TRBD1. In germline, CDR1 is SGHRS, CDR2 YFSETQ. CDR3 length equals 15 residues. V was clipped by 3 bases and J by 5 bases; unmatched bases: 5. In nucleotides, the CDR3 is TGCGCCAGCAGCTGGGGACAGGGGGCGCGTGAGACCCAGTACTTC. Residues: CASSWGQGARETQYF.

This clone was counted only a few times. Within the sample, other DNA sequences also encode this same CDR3. The chain joins TRBV5-1 to TRBJ2-1; D uncertain. CDR1 is SGHRS, CDR2 YFSETQ, per germline. V was shortened by 4 bases and J by 0 bases, with 11 bases between the two germline ends. The CDR3 spans 15 residues. CDR3 sequence reads: CASSADSSSYNEQFF. DNA for the CDR3: TGCGCCAGCAGCGCTGACTCCAGCTCCTACAATGAGCAGTTCTTC.

DNA for the CDR3: TGCGCCAGCAGTCACCCGAGCGGGACTAGCGGGGATCAAGAGACCCAGTACTTC. Amino acids: CASSHPSGTSGDQETQYF. The rearrangement uses TRBV23-1 and TRBJ2-5, with 13 positions matching TRBD2. TRBV23-1 qualifies as an ORF whose function is uncertain. V trimming: 3 bases; J trimming: 2 bases; junction bases outside the gene matches: 9. The CDR3 spans 18 residues.

The genes are TRBV28 and TRBJ1-2; 12 nucleotides agree with TRBD1. This CDR3 region has 17 residues. J was trimmed by 4 bases and V by 4 bases; bases with no gene match: 10. CDR1 is MDHEN and CDR2 is SYDVKM in the germline V gene. CDR3 protein: CASSSGTGGERGYGYTF. The CDR3 region has the DNA TGTGCCAGCAGTTCCGGGACAGGGGGCGAGCGAGGCTATGGCTACACCTTC.